This T cell receptor (beta chain) originates from a study of neurological immune-mediated disorders. Unsorted libraries were prepared from 2 million PBMCs held at -80 C. TCRdb ran MiXCR on the 5' RACE reads and lists one entry per CDR3 protein. The sample carries about 58,000 distinct CDR3 sequences, 3% to 4% recorded once. Germline CDR1 reads ENHRY; CDR2 reads SYGVKD. The ends lost 10 bases at V and 7 bases at J; junction bases unmatched: 22. The CDR3 sequence is 17 residues long. This clonotype was counted a few times. The material sequenced was PBMCs. This sequence originates from a woman in her sixties with multiple sclerosis. The chain employs TRBV10-3 and TRBJ1-5; 7 nucleotides align to TRBD1. CDR3 sequence: CATQGTEPTRGGQPQHF. CDR3 sequence (DNA): TGTGCCACACAGGGGACAGAACCAACCCGAGGCGGGCAGCCCCAGCATTTT.